This T cell receptor (beta chain) came from a study of blood T cell repertoires in COVID-19. Study at large: Samples taken during acute and convalescent COVID-19 were collected in the United States, Italy and Spain. Nucleic acid was either cDNA or gDNA, and it came from T cells, B-cell-depleted T cells, or PBMCs.

V lost 3 bases to trimming and J lost 1 base, with 9 bases between them. This CDR3 region has 14 residues. Germline values: CDR1 KGHSH, CDR2 LQKENI. Source study methods: How many nucleated cells were present was estimated from reference gene primer amplification. The table came from immunoSEQ multiplex PCR; TCRdb's copy has only in-frame clones and leaves some out. For V, J and clone size, that table is used; D and trimming come from the DNA. The sample includes a few hundred thousand clones, 86% of them seen just once. This chain links TRBV18 with TRBJ2-5; D is ambiguous. The sequence derives from a man older than 75 with acute or convalescent COVID-19. The sequencing sample was made of peripheral blood. The CDR3 DNA reads as TGTGCCAGCTCACCGGGTCGGAGCCAAGAGACCCAGTACTTC. This translates into CASSPGRSQETQYF.